The rows below give T cell receptor beta chains drawn from one sample of a study of blood T cell repertoires in COVID-19. Assay used: immunoSEQ multiplex PCR; TCRdb lists only in-frame clones, some missing. The sample holds 200,000 or so clones, approximately 87% seen once. Sequenced sample: peripheral blood. The source is a woman aged 50 to 60 with acute or convalescent COVID-19. CDR3s include the opening cysteine and the closing phenylalanine or tryptophan. D genes are given only for firm matches.

D gene	V gene	J gene	CDR3 protein
TRBD1	TRBV10-1	TRBJ1-1	CASSESTGVDTEAFF
NA	TRBV11-3	TRBJ1-4	CASSLDGGASNEKLFF
TRBD2	TRBV6-5	TRBJ2-7	CASSYGGGGSYEQYF
NA	TRBV3-1/TRBV3-2	TRBJ1-3	CASSQPWGGGISGNTIYF
NA	TRBV19	TRBJ1-6	CASSVNGGGNSPLHF
TRBD1	TRBV4-2	TRBJ1-1	CASSHLTGEASTEAFF
NA	TRBV28	TRBJ1-5	CASSSGGNQPQHF
NA	TRBV6-1	TRBJ2-5	CASSERGTVQETQYF
TRBD1	TRBV7-2	TRBJ1-2	CASSSRTGNYGYTF
NA	TRBV30	TRBJ2-5	CAWSGQEETQYF
TRBD1	TRBV27	TRBJ2-6	CASSLGQGSSGANVLTF
NA	TRBV7-8	TRBJ2-3	CATRVGVADTQYF
NA	TRBV6-5	TRBJ2-1	CASSPSVSSYNEQFF
NA	TRBV19	TRBJ1-2	CASSTAGFDYGYTF
TRBD2	TRBV13	TRBJ2-1	CASSLTRGGYLVEQFF
NA	TRBV5-6	TRBJ1-2	CASSLGPGKNYGYTF
NA	TRBV5-1	TRBJ2-1	CASERSPDNEQFF
TRBD2	TRBV27	TRBJ2-7	CASSLYALAGGSSYEQYF
NA	TRBV29-1	TRBJ1-4	CSVQLNEKLFF
NA	TRBV9	TRBJ2-3	CASSPYSTDTQYF
NA	TRBV4-1	TRBJ2-7	CASSLQDTNYEQYF
NA	TRBV6-5	TRBJ1-2	CASSPWVGDYGYTF
TRBD1	TRBV5-6	TRBJ1-1	CASSFEDRMNTEAFF
NA	TRBV10-3	TRBJ2-1	CAISPDNNEQFF
TRBD2	TRBV19	TRBJ2-3	CASSPLGTSGATQYF
TRBD2	TRBV6-2/TRBV6-3	TRBJ2-7	CASSYGTSGSVSYEQYF
NA	TRBV6-2/TRBV6-3	TRBJ1-5	CASSYAGKRPQHF
NA	TRBV6-5	TRBJ2-1	CASRDSYNEQFF
TRBD1	TRBV3-1/TRBV3-2	TRBJ2-6	CASSPRRGQSSGANVLTF
NA	TRBV30	TRBJ2-5	CAWRENQETQYF
NA	TRBV6-5	TRBJ2-3	CASSYTSGGRTDTQYF
NA	TRBV19	TRBJ1-1	CASRGGGVSTEAFF
NA	TRBV14	TRBJ1-1	CASSQKQPGVNTEAFF
TRBD2	TRBV5-1	TRBJ2-2	CASSLGGRAGGRDGELFF
TRBD1	TRBV9	TRBJ2-5	CASSVGPGGRETQYF
NA	TRBV7-9	TRBJ2-1	CASSKLPLVRDSYNEQFF
NA	TRBV24-1	TRBJ1-2	CATHAGDYGYTF
NA	TRBV5-1	TRBJ1-1	CASSLLTGNTEAFF
TRBD1	TRBV6-5	TRBJ1-5	CASSPRQGAQHF
TRBD2	TRBV12-5	TRBJ2-7	CASGPAGRALPGTYEQYF
TRBD2	TRBV5-4	TRBJ2-3	CASSRDYNTDTQYF
NA	TRBV3-1/TRBV3-2	TRBJ2-7	CASSPSLVSEQYF
NA	TRBV19	TRBJ1-1	CASSPSGGQTEAFF
NA	TRBV15	TRBJ1-2	CATSRDLSQVKVYGYTF
TRBD2	TRBV10-2	TRBJ2-2	CASSAPSGIYTGELFF
NA	TRBV11-3	TRBJ1-1	CASSLGRGTEAFF
NA	TRBV9	TRBJ2-3	CASSVQSQTDTQYF
NA	TRBV5-1	TRBJ1-5	CASSLAGGSNQPQHF
NA	TRBV7-8	TRBJ1-2	CASSPRVNYGYTF
TRBD2	TRBV24-1	TRBJ2-1	CATSDPGASGTRGGEQFF
NA	TRBV6-2/TRBV6-3	TRBJ2-7	CASSYSKAAPGLEQYF
NA	TRBV5-1	TRBJ1-1	CASSYSGSLDTEAFF
NA	TRBV5-1	TRBJ2-1	CASSTGVNEQFF
TRBD2	TRBV10-2	TRBJ2-5	CASSGGRVETQYF